This T cell receptor (beta chain) was recovered during a study of blood T cell repertoires in COVID-19. The overall study: Some COVID-19 samples were acute and others convalescent; all came from the United States, Italy and Spain.

Source study methods: Amplification of reference gene primers provided the estimated nucleated cell counts. Sequenced by immunoSEQ multiplex PCR; TCRdb stores in-frame clones only, minus some. That table is the source of V, J and clone size, and D and trimming were worked out from the DNA. The sample contains just under 150,000 clones, about 91% of which appear only once. The CDR3 has 12 amino acids. The germline V gene encodes CDR1 MNHEY and CDR2 SMNVEV (reference sequence). Trimming left V 6 bases short and J 4 bases short, with 9 bases between. The chain employs TRBV27 and TRBJ1-2; D gene uncertain. This receptor was obtained from a woman in her forties or fifties with acute or convalescent COVID-19. The sequencing sample was made of peripheral blood. CDR3 nucleotide sequence: TGTGCCAGCAGCCCCAGTGGCTATGGCTACACCTTC. This codes for CASSPSGYGYTF.